The rows below give T cell receptor beta chains drawn from one sample of a study of blood T cell repertoires in COVID-19. Profiled with immunoSEQ multiplex PCR; TCRdb holds only in-frame clones, not every one. The top ten hold roughly 3.3% of the sample, which has roughly 200,000 clones, approximately 87% seen once. The sequenced material came from PBMCs or T cells enriched from blood (not recorded which). The source is a woman between 50 and 59 years old in a cohort exposed to, infected with or recovered from COVID-19 (not recorded which). Both conserved end residues are part of each CDR3. Each record gives: clone size, J gene, V gene, D gene, CDR3 protein, CDR3 DNA. A D gene is named only where the DNA matches it firmly. A row's size may be missing; if present it is once, few, many or a size class.

- TRBJ1-5 TRBV19 - CASSIGTGQYEPQHF TGTGCCAGTAGTATCGGAACAGGGCAATACGAGCCCCAGCATTTT
- TRBJ1-2 TRBV18 TRBD1 CASSPGEGQDFNYGYTF TGTGCCAGCTCACCTGGGGAGGGACAGGACTTTAACTATGGCTACACCTTC
- TRBJ1-2 TRBV28 TRBD1 CASSFGQGHYGYTF TGTGCCAGCAGTTTTGGACAGGGCCACTATGGCTACACCTTC
- TRBJ2-3 TRBV10-1 - CASSNRVLADTQYF TGCGCCAGCAGTAACAGGGTTCTTGCGGATACGCAGTATTTT
- TRBJ2-7 TRBV14 - CASSHWDNEQYF TGTGCCAGCAGCCATTGGGACAACGAGCAGTACTTC
- TRBJ1-1 TRBV2 TRBD1 CASGDRTNTEAFF TGTGCCAGCGGGGACAGGACGAACACTGAAGCTTTCTTT
few TRBJ1-1 TRBV6-5 - CASFWETSRVTEAFF TGTGCCAGCTTTTGGGAGACCTCAAGGGTAACTGAAGCTTTCTTT
- TRBJ2-3 TRBV5-1 TRBD2 CASSRTAAGGPGDTQYF TGCGCCAGCAGTAGAACGGCAGCGGGGGGGCCCGGAGATACGCAGTATTTT
- TRBJ1-4 TRBV19 - CASSAQGFEEKLFF TGTGCCAGTAGTGCCCAGGGATTCGAAGAAAAACTGTTTTTT
once TRBJ2-1 TRBV10-1 TRBD2 CASSGGLAMAYNEQFF TGCGCCAGCAGTGGGGGACTAGCTATGGCCTACAATGAGCAGTTCTTC
few TRBJ2-7 TRBV5-1 TRBD1 CASSLEAGGRYEQYF TGCGCCAGCAGCTTGGAAGCAGGGGGCAGGTACGAGCAGTACTTC
- TRBJ1-2 TRBV6-5 - CASSYYIGANYGYTF TGTGCCAGCAGTTACTATATCGGAGCTAACTATGGCTACACCTTC
- TRBJ1-1 TRBV24-1 - CATSALGDTEAFF TGTGCCACCAGTGCCCTAGGGGACACTGAAGCTTTCTTT
- TRBJ1-2 TRBV7-2 - CASISITGNYGYTF TGTGCCAGCATATCGATTACAGGGAACTATGGCTACACCTTC
- TRBJ2-3 TRBV4-2 TRBD2 CASSQDRSGGRHTQYF TGTGCCAGCAGCCAAGATCGAAGCGGGGGGAGGCATACGCAGTATTTT
- TRBJ2-3 TRBV20-1 TRBD2 CSASPLAGATDTQYF TGCAGTGCTAGTCCCCTAGCGGGGGCCACAGATACGCAGTATTTT
- TRBJ1-1 TRBV15 - CATTTNAQYTEAFF TGTGCCACCACCACAAACGCCCAATACACTGAAGCTTTCTTT
- TRBJ2-1 TRBV9 TRBD2 CASSVVGTNNEQFF TGTGCCAGCAGCGTAGTAGGGACTAACAATGAGCAGTTCTTC
- TRBJ1-5 TRBV6-2/TRBV6-3 TRBD1 CASSMDRYNQPQHF TGTGCCAGCAGTATGGACAGGTACAATCAGCCCCAGCATTTT
- TRBJ2-2 TRBV5-1 - CASSLQELINTGELFF TGCGCCAGCAGCCTACAGGAATTAATTAACACCGGGGAGCTGTTTTTT
- TRBJ1-6 TRBV7-8 TRBD1 CASSPTAGGINSPLHF TGTGCCAGCAGCCCAACCGCAGGGGGGATAAATTCACCCCTCCACTTT
- TRBJ1-2 TRBV3-1/TRBV3-2 TRBD1 CASSPRPRDRGNGYTF TGTGCCAGCAGCCCCCGGCCCCGGGACAGGGGGAACGGCTACACCTTC
- TRBJ2-2 TRBV3-1/TRBV3-2 TRBD2 CASSRLPGGNTGELFF TGTGCCAGCAGCCGGCTGCCGGGGGGGAACACCGGGGAGCTGTTTTTT
- TRBJ1-1 TRBV5-1 TRBD1 CASSATTGGTGPTEAFF TGCGCCAGCAGCGCCACGACAGGGGGCACAGGTCCCACTGAAGCTTTCTTT
- TRBJ2-3 TRBV11-2 TRBD2 CASNEIKLLAGVVDTQYF TGTGCCAGCAACGAAATTAAGTTGTTAGCGGGGGTGGTAGATACGCAGTATTTT
few TRBJ2-3 TRBV6-4 - CASSDSGRGPDTQYF TGTGCCAGCAGTGACTCGGGCAGGGGTCCAGATACGCAGTATTTT
few TRBJ2-5 TRBV24-1 TRBD2 CATSEYSRTSLQETQYF TGTGCCACCAGTGAATATTCGCGGACTAGCCTTCAAGAGACCCAGTACTTC
- TRBJ1-2 TRBV18 TRBD1 CASSSDREGYTF TGTGCCAGCTCCTCGGACAGGGAGGGCTACACCTTC
- TRBJ1-5 TRBV4-2 TRBD1 CASSRRTGGNQPQHF TGTGCCAGCAGCCGAAGGACAGGGGGGAATCAGCCCCAGCATTTT
once TRBJ1-1 TRBV14 - CASSPWRRPNTEAFF TGTGCCAGCAGCCCTTGGCGGAGACCGAACACTGAAGCTTTCTTT
- TRBJ2-5 TRBV5-8 TRBD2 CASSFGSGGTLETQYF TGTGCCAGCAGCTTCGGCAGCGGGGGGACCCTGGAGACCCAGTACTTC
- TRBJ1-5 TRBV24-1 - CATTLRGVNQPQHF TGTGCCACCACCCTCAGGGGCGTCAATCAGCCCCAGCATTTT
- TRBJ1-2 TRBV10-3 - CAISEGQYGYTF TGTGCCATCAGTGAAGGACAGTATGGCTACACCTTC
- TRBJ1-2 TRBV29-1 TRBD1 CSGGAGGYGYTF TGCAGCGGGGGGGCAGGGGGCTATGGCTACACCTTC
few TRBJ2-7 TRBV14 - CASSQDWDFPYEQYF TGTGCCAGCAGCCAAGACTGGGACTTCCCCTACGAGCAGTACTTC
once TRBJ2-5 TRBV7-6 - CASSLYVGGTQYF TGTGCCAGCAGCTTATATGTGGGGGGGACCCAGTACTTC
- TRBJ1-2 TRBV4-3 - CASSQVPVYGYTF TGCGCCAGCAGCCAAGTACCAGTTTATGGCTACACCTTC
- TRBJ1-2 TRBV9 - CASTPMERNYGYTF TGTGCCAGCACCCCCATGGAGCGAAACTATGGCTACACCTTC
once TRBJ1-2 TRBV11-2 - CASSPTGPSAYGYTF TGTGCCAGCAGCCCGACAGGCCCGTCTGCCTATGGCTACACCTTC
- TRBJ1-5 TRBV4-3 TRBD1 CASSHDGQGDQPQHF TGCGCCAGCAGCCATGACGGACAGGGTGATCAGCCCCAGCATTTT
- TRBJ2-7 TRBV6-5 - CASSYSQQGFYYEQYF TGTGCCAGCAGTTACTCCCAACAGGGATTTTACTACGAGCAGTACTTC
- TRBJ1-6 TRBV11-2 TRBD1 CASSSRTGRSPLHF TGTGCCAGCAGCTCAAGGACAGGGCGCTCACCCCTCCACTTT
- TRBJ1-1 TRBV19 TRBD1 CASTPGGNTEAFF TGTGCCAGTACCCCAGGGGGGAACACTGAAGCTTTCTTT
- TRBJ1-2 TRBV28 TRBD1 CASSSTGQLYGYTF TGTGCCAGCAGTTCGACGGGACAGCTCTATGGCTACACCTTC
- TRBJ2-7 TRBV19 - CASSPREGVIYEQYF TGTGCCAGTAGTCCGAGGGAGGGGGTAATCTACGAGCAGTACTTC
- TRBJ1-2 TRBV5-4 - CASSSRTGDDGYTF TGTGCCAGCAGCTCCCGGACGGGGGACGATGGCTACACCTTC
once TRBJ1-1 TRBV18 TRBD1 CASSSNRGDTEAFF TGTGCCAGCTCATCCAACAGGGGGGACACTGAAGCTTTCTTT
- TRBJ2-2 TRBV12-5 - CASGKTGVNTGELFF TGTGCTAGTGGAAAAACCGGGGTCAACACCGGGGAGCTGTTTTTT
- TRBJ1-5 TRBV24-1 - CATSDSRQIGQPQHF TGTGCCACCAGTGACTCTAGACAGATAGGTCAGCCCCAGCATTTT
few TRBJ1-1 TRBV25-1 - CASSEWGGTEAFF TGTGCCAGCAGTGAATGGGGGGGAACTGAAGCTTTCTTT
- TRBJ2-7 TRBV27 TRBD2 CASSEPGLAGNEQYF TGTGCCAGCAGTGAACCCGGACTAGCGGGGAACGAGCAGTACTTC
- TRBJ1-3 TRBV3-1/TRBV3-2 - CASSEGARWASGNTIYF TGTGCCAGCAGCGAAGGAGCCAGGTGGGCCTCTGGAAACACCATATATTTT
once TRBJ2-2 TRBV6-5 TRBD2 CASSYWASGTGELFF TGTGCCAGCAGTTACTGGGCTAGCGGGACCGGGGAGCTGTTTTTT
few TRBJ1-5 TRBV18 TRBD1 CASSYRDRNQPQHF TGTGCCAGCTCATATAGGGACAGGAATCAGCCCCAGCATTTT
- TRBJ1-1 TRBV29-1 - CSVEGSPNTEAFF TGCAGCGTTGAAGGGAGTCCGAACACTGAAGCTTTCTTT
- TRBJ1-2 TRBV10-3 TRBD1 CAIARQGESGYTF TGTGCCATCGCTCGACAGGGGGAAAGTGGCTACACCTTC
- TRBJ2-1 TRBV7-2 TRBD2 CASSTWTSYEQFF TGTGCCAGCAGCACGTGGACTAGCTATGAGCAGTTCTTC